This TCR beta chain was observed in a study of cytomegalovirus exposure and HLA in healthy donors. Study overall: Inside one of the first data releases sat around 80 million unique TCRs taken from HLA-typed donors. The Caucasian-associated ancestry cluster held roughly 80% of around 380 genotyped donors.

V gave up 6 bases and J gave up 9 bases, with 12 bases separating them. The CDR3 consists of 12 residues. The germline CDR1 and CDR2 sequences are LNHDA and SQIVND (reference sequence). A multiplex PCR was run with 60 Vbeta primers and 13 Jbeta primers. Clones were sequenced by immunoSEQ multiplex PCR, and TCRdb holds only the in-frame ones, with some missing. This repertoire shows around 150,000 clones, about 74% found once; its top ten account for around 3.1%. The sample consisted of PBMCs. The TCR sequence derives from a man aged 40-50 years in good health and CMV-seronegative. The rearrangement links TRBV19 to TRBJ2-1; possibly TRBD1 for D (5 bases). The CDR3 spells CASSQGEIEQFF. The CDR3 nucleotides are TGTGCCAGTAGCCAAGGGGAAATTGAGCAGTTCTTC.